This T cell receptor (beta chain) was identified during a study of identical twins. The study, taken as a whole, reports: Insertions were fewer in abundant cord blood beta clonotypes, whereas memory repertoires showed none of this pattern.

About this clonotype itself: Its cognate antigen is unknown.

TCRdb used MiXCR to reprocess the 5' RACE reads, holding one entry per CDR3 protein. The data contain some 630,000 distinct CDR3 sequences, 7% to 7.5% of them singletons. The length of the CDR3 is 14 residues. Germline V gene data show CDR1 as ENHRY and CDR2 as SYGVKD. The germline V and J ends were trimmed by 4 bases and 0 bases, with 9 bases remaining between them. These data are also associated with another study on yellow fever vaccine responses in identical twins.

This chain uses TRBV10-3 with TRBJ1-1; D gene uncertain. The TCR was taken from a woman aged 18-29 years in good health. The specimen was PBMCs. CDR3 in DNA: TGTGCCATCAGTGGGACCGGCATGAACACTGAAGCTTTCTTT. The encoded protein is CAISGTGMNTEAFF.